This TCR beta chain was sequenced during a study of tumor and adjacent non-tumor tissue in lung cancer. Across the study: Patients comprised eleven to twelve adenocarcinoma, a couple of squamous cell carcinoma and 1 small cell lung cancer. Study-level results: Significantly higher TCR diversity was found in tumor than normal lung.

Trimming pared 6 bases from V and 3 bases from J, leaving 27 bases between. CDR3 length equals 18 residues. Germline V gives CDR1 MDHEN, CDR2 SYDVKM. Three rounds of nested PCR, following a modified ARM-PCR protocol, produced the TCRbeta library. TCRdb re-derived calls from the multiplex PCR reads in MiXCR, one entry per CDR3 protein. The sample includes roughly 82,000 distinct CDR3 sequences, roughly three quarters of them seen just once. Of note for this clonotype: As yet, its antigen is unknown.

The template was RNA from unsorted bulk tissue. The normal lung tissue was taken more than 3 cm from the tumor edge. Specimen: distant non-tumor lung tissue. The receptor was isolated from a woman aged 45-65 years with non-small cell lung cancer. The chain couples TRBV28 to TRBJ2-7; D might be TRBD2 (6 bases). CDR3 amino acids: CASSPLLAVSSNYYEQYF. In DNA, the CDR3 is TGTGCCAGCAGCCCGTTACTAGCAGTGTCCTCCAATTACTACGAGCAGTACTTC.